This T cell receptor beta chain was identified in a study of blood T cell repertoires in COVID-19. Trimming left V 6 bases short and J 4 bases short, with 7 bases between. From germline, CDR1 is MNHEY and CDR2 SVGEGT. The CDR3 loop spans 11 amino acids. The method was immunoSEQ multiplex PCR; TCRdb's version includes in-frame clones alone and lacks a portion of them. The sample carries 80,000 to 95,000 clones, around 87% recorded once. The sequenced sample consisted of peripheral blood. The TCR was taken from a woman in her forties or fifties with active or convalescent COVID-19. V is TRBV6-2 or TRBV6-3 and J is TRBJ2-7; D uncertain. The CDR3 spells CASSFLYEQYF. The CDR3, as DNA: TGTGCCAGCAGCTTTCTATACGAGCAGTACTTC.